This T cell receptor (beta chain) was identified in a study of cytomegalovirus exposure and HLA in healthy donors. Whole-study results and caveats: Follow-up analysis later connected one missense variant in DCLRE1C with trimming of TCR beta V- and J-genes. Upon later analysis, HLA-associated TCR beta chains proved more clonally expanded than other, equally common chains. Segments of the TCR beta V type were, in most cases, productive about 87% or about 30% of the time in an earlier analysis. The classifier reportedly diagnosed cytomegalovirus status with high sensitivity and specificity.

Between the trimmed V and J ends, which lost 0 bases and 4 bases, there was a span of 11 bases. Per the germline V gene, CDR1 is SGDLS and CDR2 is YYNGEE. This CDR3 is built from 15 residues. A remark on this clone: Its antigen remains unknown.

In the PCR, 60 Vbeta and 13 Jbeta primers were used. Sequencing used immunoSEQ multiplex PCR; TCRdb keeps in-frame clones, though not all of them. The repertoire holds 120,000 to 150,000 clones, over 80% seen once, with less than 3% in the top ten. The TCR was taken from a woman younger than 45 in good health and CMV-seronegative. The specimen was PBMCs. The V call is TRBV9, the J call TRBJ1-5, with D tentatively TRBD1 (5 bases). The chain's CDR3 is CASSVGGRDNQPQHF. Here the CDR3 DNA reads TGTGCCAGCAGCGTAGGGGGCAGGGATAATCAGCCCCAGCATTTT.